This T cell receptor (beta chain) is drawn from a study of T cell repertoires in cytomegalovirus infection. About the research overall: A matching HLA type, together with CMV infection, was signaled by public TCR beta signatures.

Via MiXCR, TCRdb re-called the reads, giving one row per CDR3 protein. The data contain about 330,000 distinct CDR3 sequences, more than 9% of them singletons. Study results and caveats: What dominated the ex vivo response were HLA-C-restricted CMV-specific TCR beta clonotypes. Public TCR beta family frequency separated CMV-and-HLA carriers, including in an independent cohort.

This clonotype was picked up many times. No antigen is known for it. The receptor was derived from a human donor in good health (CMV status not recorded). Some clones in this sample may be carry-over from other donors' samples. Material for sequencing was PBMCs.

CDR3 nucleotides: TGCGCCAGCAGCCAAGATGGCCCATTTAGCAATCAGCCCCAGCATTTT. It encodes CASSQDGPFSNQPQHF. The chain joins TRBV4-1 to TRBJ1-5; D not certain. This CDR3 contains 16 residues. V dropped 0 bases and J dropped 0 bases, with 9 bases sitting between them. CDR1 is MGHRA and CDR2 is YSYEKL in the germline V gene.